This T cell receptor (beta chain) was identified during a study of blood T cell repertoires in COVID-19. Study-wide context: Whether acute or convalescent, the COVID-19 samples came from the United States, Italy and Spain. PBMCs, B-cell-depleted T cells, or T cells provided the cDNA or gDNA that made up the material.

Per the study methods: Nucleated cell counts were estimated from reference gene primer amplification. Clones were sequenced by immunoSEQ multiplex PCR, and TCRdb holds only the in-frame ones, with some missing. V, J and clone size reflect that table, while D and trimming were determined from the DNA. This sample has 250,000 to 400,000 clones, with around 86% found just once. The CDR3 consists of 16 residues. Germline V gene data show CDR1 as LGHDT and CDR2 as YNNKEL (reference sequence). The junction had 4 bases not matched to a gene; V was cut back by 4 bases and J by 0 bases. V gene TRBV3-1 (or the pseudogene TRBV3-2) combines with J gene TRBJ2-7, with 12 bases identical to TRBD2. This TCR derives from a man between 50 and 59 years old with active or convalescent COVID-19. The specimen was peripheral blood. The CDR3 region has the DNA TGTGCCAGCAGCCGGACTAGCGGGGTGAGCTCCTACGAGCAGTACTTC. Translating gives CASSRTSGVSSYEQYF.